This paragraph reports one T cell receptor beta chain. The data were obtained in a study of shared clonotypes between healthy human individuals. In the authors' workflow: Junction-only immunoSEQ data arrived without quality scores, meaning filtering differed. TCRdb's copy holds only in-frame clones and misses some; the assay was immunoSEQ multiplex PCR. The DNA was the basis for D and trimming; V, J and clone size are from that table. The table lists under 850,000 clones, just under 75% of them singletons. Germline V gene sequence: CDR1 MDHEN, CDR2 SYDVKM. V dropped 3 bases and J dropped 0; count of bases not matched to a gene: 11. This CDR3 contains 18 residues.

The V gene is TRBV28, the J gene TRBJ1-2; 9 bases are shared with TRBD1. Sequencing was carried out using memory CD4+ T cells sorted from blood. Subset given: CD45RA-negative fraction. The TCR originated in a young woman in good health. The CDR3 is CASSFSLRTGDSNYGYTF. For the CDR3, the DNA is TGTGCCAGCAGTTTCAGTTTAAGGACAGGGGACTCTAACTATGGCTACACCTTC.